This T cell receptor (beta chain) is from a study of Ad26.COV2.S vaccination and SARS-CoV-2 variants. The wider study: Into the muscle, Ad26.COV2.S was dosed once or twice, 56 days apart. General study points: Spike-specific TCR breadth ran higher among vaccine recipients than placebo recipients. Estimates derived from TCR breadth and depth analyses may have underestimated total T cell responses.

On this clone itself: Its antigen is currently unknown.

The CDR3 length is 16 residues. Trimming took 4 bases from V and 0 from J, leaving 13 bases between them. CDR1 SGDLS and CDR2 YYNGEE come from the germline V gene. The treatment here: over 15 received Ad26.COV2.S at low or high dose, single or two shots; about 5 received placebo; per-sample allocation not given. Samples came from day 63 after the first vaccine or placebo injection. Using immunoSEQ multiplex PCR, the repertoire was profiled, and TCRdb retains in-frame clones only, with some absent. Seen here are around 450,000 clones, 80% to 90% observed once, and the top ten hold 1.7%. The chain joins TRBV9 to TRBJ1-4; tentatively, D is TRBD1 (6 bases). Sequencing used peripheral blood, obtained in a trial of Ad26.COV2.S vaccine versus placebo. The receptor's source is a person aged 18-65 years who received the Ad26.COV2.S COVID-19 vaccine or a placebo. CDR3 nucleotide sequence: TGTGCCAGCAGCCACAATGGACAGCCAACTAATGAAAAACTGTTTTTT. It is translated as CASSHNGQPTNEKLFF.